There are many counts of the clone carrying this T cell receptor beta chain. Its antigen is currently unknown. The data belong to a study of T cells in Graves' hyperthyroidism and ophthalmopathy. Broader study findings: Stable hyperthyroidism was told apart from ophthalmopathy by a model built on 13 V-J features. Most clonotypes expanded in thyroid above 0.001 were likewise present in blood.

Pregnant or lactating patients were excluded, as were those with uncontrolled infection or other autoimmune disease. The diagnoses drew upon clinical symptoms, serum thyroxine and TRAb, thyroid ultrasound and orbital computed tomography. TCR beta CDR3 sequences were amplified from RNA transcripts. When the TCR CDR3 underwent first-round RT-PCR, the HTBI primer set was used. TCRdb independently ran MiXCR on the multiplex PCR reads; one entry per CDR3 protein. The profile shows about 250,000 distinct CDR3 sequences, 20% to 25% of them singletons. Source material: blood. The TCR was taken from a young man with Graves' ophthalmopathy.

The CDR3 loop is CASSLGTRIADTQYF. The CDR3 nucleotides read TGTGCCAGCAGCTTAGGTACTAGAATAGCTGATACGCAGTATTTT. The gene calls are TRBV7-8 and TRBJ2-3; tentatively, D is TRBD2 (5 bases). Germline V gives CDR1 SGHVS, CDR2 FQNEAQ. The CDR3 sequence is 15 residues long. V was trimmed by 1 base and J by 6 bases, leaving 14 bases between them.